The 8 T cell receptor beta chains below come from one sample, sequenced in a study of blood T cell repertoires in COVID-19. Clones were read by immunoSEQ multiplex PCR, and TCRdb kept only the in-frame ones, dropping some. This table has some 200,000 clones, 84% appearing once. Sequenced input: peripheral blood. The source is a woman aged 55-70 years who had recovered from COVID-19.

Here the CDR3 reads CASSSHPGRVMETQYF. The CDR3 nucleotides are TGTGCCAGCAGCTCACACCCAGGGAGGGTAATGGAGACCCAGTACTTC. The chain links TRBV9 to TRBJ2-5; 7 nucleotides agree with TRBD2. V trimming: 4 bases; J trimming: 5 bases; junction bases outside the gene matches: 14. Germline V gives CDR1 SGDLS, CDR2 YYNGEE. The CDR3 has 16 amino acids.

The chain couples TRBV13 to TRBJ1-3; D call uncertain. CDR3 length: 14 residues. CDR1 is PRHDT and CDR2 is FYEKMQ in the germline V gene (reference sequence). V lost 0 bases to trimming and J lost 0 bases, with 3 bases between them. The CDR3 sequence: CASSLGASGNTIYF. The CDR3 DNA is TGTGCCAGCAGCTTAGGGGCCTCTGGAAACACCATATATTTT.

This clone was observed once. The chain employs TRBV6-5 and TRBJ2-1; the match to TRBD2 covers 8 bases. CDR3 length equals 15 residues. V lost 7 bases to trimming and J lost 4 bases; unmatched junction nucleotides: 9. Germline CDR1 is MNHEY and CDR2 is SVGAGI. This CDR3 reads CASTFLGGAYNEQFF. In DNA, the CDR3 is TGTGCCAGCACCTTTCTCGGGGGGGCTTACAATGAGCAGTTCTTC.

In nucleotides, the CDR3 is TGTGCCAGTAGTTCCCCGGGGGGCGGCACAGATACGCAGTATTTT. Protein: CASSSPGGGTDTQYF. The V and J genes are TRBV19 and TRBJ2-3, with D perhaps matching TRBD2 (7 bases). The V and J ends lost 5 bases and 1 base respectively, with 13 bases between them. Germline CDR1 is LNHDA and CDR2 is SQIVND (reference sequence). The CDR3 has 15 residues.

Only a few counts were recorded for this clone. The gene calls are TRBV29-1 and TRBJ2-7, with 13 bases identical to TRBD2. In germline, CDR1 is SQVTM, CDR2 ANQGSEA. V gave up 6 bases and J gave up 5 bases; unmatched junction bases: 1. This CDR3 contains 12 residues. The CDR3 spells CSVGTSGNEQYF. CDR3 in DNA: TGCAGCGTCGGGACTAGCGGGAACGAGCAGTACTTC.

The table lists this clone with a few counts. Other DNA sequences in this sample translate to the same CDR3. The CDR3 bases are TGCGCCAGCAGCCGTCAGGGGGCCGGAAACACCATATATTTT. Protein sequence: CASSRQGAGNTIYF. J is TRBJ1-3 and V is TRBV5-1, with 8 bases lining up with TRBD1. CDR3 length: 14 amino acids. After removal of 4 bases from V and 4 bases from J, the junction contained 4 bases not matched to a gene. Germline CDR1 SGHRS, CDR2 YFSETQ.

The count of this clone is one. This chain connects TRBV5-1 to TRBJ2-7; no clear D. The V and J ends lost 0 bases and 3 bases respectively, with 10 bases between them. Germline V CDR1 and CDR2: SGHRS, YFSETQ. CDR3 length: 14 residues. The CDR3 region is CASSLGLDYYEQYF. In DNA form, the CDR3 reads TGCGCCAGCAGCTTGGGTTTAGATTACTACGAGCAGTACTTC.

The CDR3 loop is CASSTRQGAYEQYF. The CDR3 DNA reads as TGTGCCAGCAGCACTCGACAGGGGGCCTACGAGCAGTACTTC. J is TRBJ2-7 and V is TRBV7-2; 9 bases are a match to TRBD1. The CDR3 is made up of 14 amino acids. With 5 bases clipped from V and 2 bases from J, the junction kept 4 bases outside the gene matches. Germline values: CDR1 SGHTA, CDR2 FQGNSA.